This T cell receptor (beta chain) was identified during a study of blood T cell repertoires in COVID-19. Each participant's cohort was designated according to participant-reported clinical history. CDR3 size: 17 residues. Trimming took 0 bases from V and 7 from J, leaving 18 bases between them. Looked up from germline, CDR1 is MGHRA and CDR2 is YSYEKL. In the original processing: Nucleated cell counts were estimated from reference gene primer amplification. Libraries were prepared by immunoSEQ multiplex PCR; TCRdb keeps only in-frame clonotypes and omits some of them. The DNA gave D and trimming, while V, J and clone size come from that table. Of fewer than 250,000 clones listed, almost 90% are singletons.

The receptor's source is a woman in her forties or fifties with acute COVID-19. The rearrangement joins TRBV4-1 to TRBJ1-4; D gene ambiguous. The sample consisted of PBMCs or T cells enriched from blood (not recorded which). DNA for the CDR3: TGCGCCAGCAGCCAAGACCCCCCGACGGCCCTAGGTGAAAAACTGTTTTTT. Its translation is CASSQDPPTALGEKLFF.